The clone carrying this T cell receptor (beta chain) has a count of ten or more. J lost 6 bases, V lost 3 bases, and 14 bases had no gene match. The CDR3 is 16 residues long. Germline loops: CDR1 MNHEY, CDR2 SMNVEV (reference sequence). During its preparation, the TCRbeta library received unique molecular identifiers. TCRdb re-called the PCR reads with MiXCR, one entry per CDR3 protein. This sample has roughly 76,000 distinct CDR3 sequences; approximately 10% occur once, and the top ten carry about 13%. This entry comes from a study of T-cell reconstitution after alpha-beta-depleted transplantation in children.

V gene TRBV27 combines with J gene TRBJ2-7; TRBD1 matches 7 bases. The sequencing used PBMCs, collected before TCRalphabeta/CD19-depleted stem cell transplant. The clonotype originates from a boy between 10 and 17 years old with acute myeloid leukemia, due to receive a stem cell transplant. CDR3 sequence reads: CASSFGVTPRGSEQYF. CDR3 nucleotide sequence: TGTGCCAGCAGTTTCGGAGTCACCCCCAGGGGGTCCGAGCAGTACTTC.